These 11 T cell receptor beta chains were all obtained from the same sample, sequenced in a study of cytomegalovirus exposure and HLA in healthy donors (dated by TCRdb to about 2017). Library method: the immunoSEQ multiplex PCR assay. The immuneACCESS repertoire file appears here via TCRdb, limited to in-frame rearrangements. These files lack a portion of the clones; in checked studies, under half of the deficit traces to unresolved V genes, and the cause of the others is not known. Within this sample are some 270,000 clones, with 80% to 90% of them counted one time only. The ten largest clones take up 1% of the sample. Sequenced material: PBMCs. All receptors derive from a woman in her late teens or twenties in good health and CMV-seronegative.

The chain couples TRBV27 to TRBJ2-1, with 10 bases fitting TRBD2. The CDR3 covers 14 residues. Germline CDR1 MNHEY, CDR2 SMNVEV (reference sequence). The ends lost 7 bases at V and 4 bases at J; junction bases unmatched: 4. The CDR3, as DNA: TGTGCCAGCAACCAGCGGGAGGGATACAATGAGCAGTTCTTC. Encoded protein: CASNQREGYNEQFF.

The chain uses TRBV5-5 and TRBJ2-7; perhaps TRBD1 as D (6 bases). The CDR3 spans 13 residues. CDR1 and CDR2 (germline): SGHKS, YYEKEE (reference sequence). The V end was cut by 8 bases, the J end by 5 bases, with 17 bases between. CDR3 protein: CASTWTESDEQYF. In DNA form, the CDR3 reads TGTGCCAGTACCTGGACAGAGTCCGACGAGCAGTACTTC.

The CDR3 nucleotides read TGTGCCAGCCTCCGGGACTACACCACCGGGGAGCTGTTTTTT. Translated, it gives CASLRDYTTGELFF. The chain combines TRBV6-5 with TRBJ2-2; TRBD2 aligns across 7 bases. V was clipped by 8 bases and J by 4 bases; unmatched bases: 7. This CDR3 is 14 amino acids long. Germline V gene data show CDR1 as MNHEY and CDR2 as SVGAGI.

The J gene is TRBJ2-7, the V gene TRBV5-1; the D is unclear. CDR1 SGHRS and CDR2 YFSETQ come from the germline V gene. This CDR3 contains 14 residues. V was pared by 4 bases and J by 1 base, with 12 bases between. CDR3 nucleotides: TGCGCCAGCAGCGGTCAGTTTCTTTCCTACGAGCAGTACTTC. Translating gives CASSGQFLSYEQYF.

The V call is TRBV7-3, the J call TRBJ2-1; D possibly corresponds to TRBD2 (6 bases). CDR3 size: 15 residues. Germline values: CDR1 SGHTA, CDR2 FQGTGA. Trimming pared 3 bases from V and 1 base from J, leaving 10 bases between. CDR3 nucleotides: TGTGCCAGCAGCTTTAACCGGGGGTCCTACAATGAGCAGTTCTTC. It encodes CASSFNRGSYNEQFF. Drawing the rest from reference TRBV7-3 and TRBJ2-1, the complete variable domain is GAGVSQTPSNKVTEKGKYVELRCDPISGHTALYWYRQSLGQGPEFLIYFQGTGAADDSGLPNDRFFAVRPEGSVSTLKIQRTERGDSAVYLCASSFNRGSYNEQFFGPGTRLTVL.

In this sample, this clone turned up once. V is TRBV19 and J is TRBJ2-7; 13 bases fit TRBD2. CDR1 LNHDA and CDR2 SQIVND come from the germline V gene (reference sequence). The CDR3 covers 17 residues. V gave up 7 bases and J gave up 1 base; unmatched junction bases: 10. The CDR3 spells CASTPNWTSGRSYEQYF. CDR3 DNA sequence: TGTGCCAGTACCCCAAACTGGACTAGCGGGAGATCCTACGAGCAGTACTTC.

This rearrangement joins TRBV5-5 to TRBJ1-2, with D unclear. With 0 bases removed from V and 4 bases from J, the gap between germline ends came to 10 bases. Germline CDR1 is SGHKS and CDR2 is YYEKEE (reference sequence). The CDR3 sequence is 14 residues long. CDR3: CASSLDTSPYGYTF. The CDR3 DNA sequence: TGTGCCAGCAGCTTGGATACGAGCCCCTATGGCTACACCTTC. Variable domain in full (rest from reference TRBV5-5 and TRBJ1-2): DAGVTQSPTHLIKTRGQQVTLRCSPISGHKSVSWYQQVLGQGPQFIFQYYEKEERGRGNFPDRFSARQFPNYSSELNVNALLLGDSALYLCASSLDTSPYGYTFGSGTRLTVV.

The CDR3 DNA follows: TGCGCCAGCAGCTTGGTCACAGGGTTCCGGGAGACCCAGTACTTC. This gives the protein CASSLVTGFRETQYF. The chain employs TRBV5-1 and TRBJ2-5, with D possibly matching TRBD1 (6 bases). V was trimmed by 0 bases and J by 5 bases, leaving 14 bases between them. This CDR3 region has 15 residues. Germline CDR1 is SGHRS and CDR2 is YFSETQ.

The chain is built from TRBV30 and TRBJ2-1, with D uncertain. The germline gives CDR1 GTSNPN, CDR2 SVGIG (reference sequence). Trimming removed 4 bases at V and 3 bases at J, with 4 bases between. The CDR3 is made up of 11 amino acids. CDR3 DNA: TGTGCCTGGACCGTCTACAATGAGCAGTTCTTC. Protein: CAWTVYNEQFF.

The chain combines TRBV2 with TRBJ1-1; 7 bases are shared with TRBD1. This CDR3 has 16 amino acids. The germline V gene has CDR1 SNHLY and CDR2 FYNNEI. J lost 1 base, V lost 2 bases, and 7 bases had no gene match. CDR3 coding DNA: TGTGCCAGCAGTGAACCCTTAGGACAGGAGAACACTGAAGCTTTCTTT. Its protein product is CASSEPLGQENTEAFF.

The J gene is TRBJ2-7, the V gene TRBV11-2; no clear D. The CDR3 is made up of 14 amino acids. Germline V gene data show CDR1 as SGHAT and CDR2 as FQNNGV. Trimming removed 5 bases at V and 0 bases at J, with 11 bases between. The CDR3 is CASSPLGASYEQYF. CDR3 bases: TGTGCCAGCAGCCCCCTAGGCGCCTCCTACGAGCAGTACTTC.